This T cell receptor (beta chain) was found in a study of shared clonotypes between healthy human individuals (dated by TCRdb to 2020 to 2022). A note on the overall study: The cohort comprised a couple of women and three men aged 18 to 49 years. For each donor, three plates each were used for CD4 naive and CD4 memory, two plates were used for CD8 naive, and one plate was used for CD8 memory. Blood TCR repertoires of roughly 5 healthy adults were deeply sequenced to estimate repertoire size and the extent of clonotype sharing between individuals. Different laboratories and diverse techniques were used to prepare libraries and sequence TCR repertoires, to increase sequencing depth and limit assay-specific biases. Each donor's leukapheresis produced roughly between roughly 0.94 and 9.5 billion PBMCs.

With regard to this clone: What antigen it recognizes has not been identified. Qualities for individual bases were not recorded, and no much larger clone is one base off.

Healthy HIV-negative adults with no recently reported acute infections or vaccinations were included as donors. Every donor was a Caucasian adult living in Nashville, Tennessee, USA. Magnetic negative selection was used to enrich CD4+ T cells, after which naive cells were positively selected on CD45RA and the negative fraction became the memory subset. Blood was collected by leukapheresis, and PBMCs were isolated by Ficoll-Histopaque density gradient centrifugation and then cryopreserved in liquid nitrogen vapor phase. Analytical flow cytometry was used to check the purity and quantity of each magnetically sorted T cell population. From each sorted fraction, genomic DNA was isolated and quantified by UV absorbance on a Nanodrop 2000c. TCR CDR3 regions were amplified from genomic DNA by multiplex PCR using the deep immunoSEQ assay. Genomic DNA extracted from each cell subset was distributed evenly over all wells of several immunoSEQ 96-well plates, and each plate served as one replicate. For sorted subsets, roughly 200 ng of genomic DNA, equivalent to about 30,000 T cell genomes, went into each replicate PCR. Purified libraries were quantified with a Qubit 3.0 fluorometer, sized on a Bioanalyzer 2100, and re-quantified with the KAPA Library Quantification kit. A separate single-read 150-cycle Illumina NextSeq 550 flow cell was used to sequence each immunoSEQ 96-well plate. Per the authors' processing: The immunoSEQ output contained only junctional sequences without quality scores, so filtering could not match that applied to full-length reads. To assign V/J genes and CDR3, sequences were annotated using PyIR, a Python wrapper for IgBLAST v1.9, with IMGT germline references. Any read was removed if the V/J assignment was weak (E-value above 1e-6), the CDR3 was missing, or the read contained stop codons, out-of-frame junctions, or ambiguous translated residues. V3J clonotypes were defined by identical inferred V gene, J gene, and CDR3 amino acid sequence. Percentage overlap between repertoires was computed as shared unique clonotypes divided by the size of the smaller repertoire. Richness of each repertoire was evaluated using RTK rarefaction, the Chao1 estimator, and Recon v2.1 estimates of unobserved clonotypes. For all TCRbeta clonotypes obtained by the gDNA method from four donors, generation probabilities were computed with OLGA. Here the immuneACCESS table is served through TCRdb, limited to in-frame sequences with V and J called. Missing clones are a known gap in these copies; in checked studies unresolved V genes cover under half, and the rest lacks a known reason. From that table come the V and J calls and clone size; the DNA was used to work out D and trimming. The sample has over a million clones on record, 96% of them singletons. The top ten constitute roughly 1.2% of the sample.

Broad study findings and their caveats: Rarefaction of sorted-subset datasets indicated incomplete sequencing despite the large sequencing depth. Naive subsets generally had larger estimated clonotype richness than memory subsets. Because the study included a small number of donors, the genetic and exposure-history diversity represented was limited. Sampling was limited to blood, and TCR repertoires in tissue likely differ from TCR repertoires in blood. Pairwise subsampling led to the expectation that sequencing depth would affect the degree of clonotype sharing among donors. Across a few donors, approximately 4.6% of naive CD4, roughly 3.5% of naive CD8, roughly 2.3% of memory CD4, and 0.4% of memory CD8 clonotypes were shared. Compared with non-shared clonotypes, clonotypes shared by all four sorted-subset donors had higher generation probabilities.

The CDR3 numbers 12 residues from cysteine through phenylalanine. Left in the record is the CDR3 DNA by itself, 36 bases read in frame from the first base. CDR1 and CDR2 are read off the germline V gene as SNHLY and FYNNEI. V is reduced by 6 bases and J by 13 bases, leaving a spacing of 18 bases between them. This clonotype was sampled from a man aged 25-40 years in good health. Specimen: naive CD4+ T cells sorted from blood. Per the publication, the cell subset or site label means: CD45RA+ positively selected. Recombination linked TRBV2 to TRBJ1-2; the D gene is possibly TRBD1, with 5 bases matching. The CDR3 loop reads CASSEGSGPCTF. In nucleotides, the sequence is TGTGCCAGCAGCGAGGGATCGGGGCCTTGCACCTTC. The CDR3 plus the reference TRBV2 and TRBJ1-2 genes for the other parts give the full variable domain: EPEVTQTPSHQVTQMGQEVILRCVPISNHLYFYWYRQILGQKVEFLVSFYNNEISEKSEIFDDQFSVERPDGSNFTLKIRSTKLEDSAMYFCASSEGSGPCTFGSGTRLTVV.